Listed here is a single T cell receptor (beta chain). The CDR3 loop spans 12 amino acids. V gave up 6 bases and J gave up 5 bases; unmatched junction bases: 3. The assay was immunoSEQ multiplex PCR, and TCRdb's table has in-frame clones only and misses some. The sample yields roughly 250,000 clones, 91% seen once. The sample originates from a study of blood T cell repertoires in COVID-19. Study overall: Acute and convalescent COVID-19 specimens originated in the United States, Italy and Spain. Sources were T cells, B-cell-depleted T cells, or PBMCs; the material itself was cDNA or gDNA.

Seattle patient enrollment occurred during active infection, with longitudinal follow-up thereafter. Sequenced material: peripheral blood. This TCR came from a person aged 18 to 29 with COVID-19, enrolled during active disease. J is TRBJ1-1 and V is TRBV12-3 or TRBV12-4; 7 bases line up with TRBD1. CDR3 loop: CASSAGGTEAFF. Here the CDR3 DNA reads TGTGCCAGCAGCGCAGGGGGAACTGAAGCTTTCTTT.